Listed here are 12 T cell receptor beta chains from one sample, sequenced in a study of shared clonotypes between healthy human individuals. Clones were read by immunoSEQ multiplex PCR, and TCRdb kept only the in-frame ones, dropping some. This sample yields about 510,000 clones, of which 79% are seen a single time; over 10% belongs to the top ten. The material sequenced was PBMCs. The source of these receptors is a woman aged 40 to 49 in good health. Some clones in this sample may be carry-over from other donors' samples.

As DNA, the CDR3 is TGCGCCAGCAGCTCATCCCGGGACAGTTTGTCTGGCTACACCTTC. This translates into CASSSSRDSLSGYTF. V and J are TRBV5-1 and TRBJ1-2; 7 nucleotides match TRBD1. This CDR3 has 15 residues. J was trimmed by 7 bases and V by 3 bases; bases with no gene match: 12. Germline CDR1 and CDR2: SGHRS and YFSETQ. Filled out from reference TRBV5-1 and TRBJ1-2, the complete variable domain reads KAGVTQTPRYLIKTRGQQVTLSCSPISGHRSVSWYQQTPGQGLQFLFEYFSETQRNKGNFPGRFSGRQFSNSRSEMNVSTLELGDSALYLCASSSSRDSLSGYTFGSGTRLTVV.

The CDR3, as DNA: TGTGCCAGCAGTGGCAGAGGAGCGGCAGGGGGCAATCAGCCCCAGCATTTT. Translating it yields CASSGRGAAGGNQPQHF. The chain joins TRBV6-1 to TRBJ1-5; maybe TRBD1 (6 bases). The CDR3 totals 17 residues. The V gene's germline CDR1 is MNHNS and CDR2 SASEGT. V lost 4 bases and J 2 bases, leaving 18 bases between the germline ends.

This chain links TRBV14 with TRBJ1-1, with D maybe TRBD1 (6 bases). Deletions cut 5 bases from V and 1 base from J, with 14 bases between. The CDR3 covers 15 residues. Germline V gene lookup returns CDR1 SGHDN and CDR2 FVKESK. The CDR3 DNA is TGTGCCAGCAGCTCGTTGGGGGACAAGAACACTGAAGCTTTCTTT. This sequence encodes CASSSLGDKNTEAFF.

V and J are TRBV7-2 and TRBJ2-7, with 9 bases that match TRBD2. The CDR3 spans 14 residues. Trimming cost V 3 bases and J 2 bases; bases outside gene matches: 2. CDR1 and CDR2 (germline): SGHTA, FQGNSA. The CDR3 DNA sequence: TGTGCCAGCAGCTTTGCTAGCGGGACCTACGAGCAGTACTTC. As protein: CASSFASGTYEQYF.

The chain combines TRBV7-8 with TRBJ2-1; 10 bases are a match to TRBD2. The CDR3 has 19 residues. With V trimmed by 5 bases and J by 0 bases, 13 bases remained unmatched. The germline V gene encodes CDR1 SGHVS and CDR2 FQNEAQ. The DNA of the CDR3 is TGTGCCAGCAGCCCCCGACTAGCGGGTACCCATAGCTCCTACAATGAGCAGTTCTTC. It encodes CASSPRLAGTHSSYNEQFF. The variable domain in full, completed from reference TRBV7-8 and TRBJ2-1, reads GAGVSQSPRYKVAKRGQDVALRCDPISGHVSLFWYQQALGQGPEFLTYFQNEAQLDKSGLPSDRFFAERPEGSVSTLKIQRTQQEDSAVYLCASSPRLAGTHSSYNEQFFGPGTRLTVL.

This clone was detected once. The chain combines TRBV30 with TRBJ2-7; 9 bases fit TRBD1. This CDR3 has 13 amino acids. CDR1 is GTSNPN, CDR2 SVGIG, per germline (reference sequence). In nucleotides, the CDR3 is TGTGCGGCGACAGGGGGAGGTTCCTACGAGCAGTACTTC. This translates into CAATGGGSYEQYF.

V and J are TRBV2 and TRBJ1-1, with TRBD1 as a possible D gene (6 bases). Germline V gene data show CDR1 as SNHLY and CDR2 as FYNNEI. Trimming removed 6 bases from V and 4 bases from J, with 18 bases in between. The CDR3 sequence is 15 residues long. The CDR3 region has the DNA TGTGCCAGCAGCGTACAGGGCCTTTTAGTCACTGAAGCTTTCTTT. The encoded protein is CASSVQGLLVTEAFF.

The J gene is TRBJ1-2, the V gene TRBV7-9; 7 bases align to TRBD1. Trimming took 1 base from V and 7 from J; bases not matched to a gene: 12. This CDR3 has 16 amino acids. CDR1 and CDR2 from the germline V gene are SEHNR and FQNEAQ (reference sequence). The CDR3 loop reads CASSLGVLQGKVGYTF. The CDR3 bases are TGTGCCAGCAGCTTAGGGGTCTTACAGGGGAAGGTTGGCTACACCTTC.

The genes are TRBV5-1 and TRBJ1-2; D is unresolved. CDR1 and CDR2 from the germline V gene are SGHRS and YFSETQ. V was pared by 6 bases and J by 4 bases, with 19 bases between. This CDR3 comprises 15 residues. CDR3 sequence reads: CASTRRSDDVYGYTF. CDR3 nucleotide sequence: TGCGCCAGCACCCGCCGGTCCGACGACGTCTATGGCTACACCTTC.

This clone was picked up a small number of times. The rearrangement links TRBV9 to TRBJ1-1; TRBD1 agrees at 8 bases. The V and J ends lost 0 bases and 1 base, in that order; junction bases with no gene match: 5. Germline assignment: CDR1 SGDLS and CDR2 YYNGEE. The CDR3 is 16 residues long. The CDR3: CASSVGTGGRNTEAFF. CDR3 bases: TGTGCCAGCAGCGTAGGTACAGGGGGTCGGAACACTGAAGCTTTCTTT.

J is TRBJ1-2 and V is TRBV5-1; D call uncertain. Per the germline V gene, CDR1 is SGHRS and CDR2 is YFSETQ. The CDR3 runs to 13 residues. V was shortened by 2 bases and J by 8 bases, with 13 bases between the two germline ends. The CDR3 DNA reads TGCGCCAGCAGCTTCGGAGGCTCCGGGGGCTACACCTTC. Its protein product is CASSFGGSGGYTF. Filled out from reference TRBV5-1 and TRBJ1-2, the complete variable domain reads KAGVTQTPRYLIKTRGQQVTLSCSPISGHRSVSWYQQTPGQGLQFLFEYFSETQRNKGNFPGRFSGRQFSNSRSEMNVSTLELGDSALYLCASSFGGSGGYTFGSGTRLTVV.

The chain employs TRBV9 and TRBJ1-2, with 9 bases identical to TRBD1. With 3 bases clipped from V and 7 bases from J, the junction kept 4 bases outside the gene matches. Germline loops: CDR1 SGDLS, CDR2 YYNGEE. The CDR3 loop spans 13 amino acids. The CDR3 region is CASSEQGAPGYTF. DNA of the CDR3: TGTGCCAGCAGCGAACAGGGGGCGCCTGGCTACACCTTC.